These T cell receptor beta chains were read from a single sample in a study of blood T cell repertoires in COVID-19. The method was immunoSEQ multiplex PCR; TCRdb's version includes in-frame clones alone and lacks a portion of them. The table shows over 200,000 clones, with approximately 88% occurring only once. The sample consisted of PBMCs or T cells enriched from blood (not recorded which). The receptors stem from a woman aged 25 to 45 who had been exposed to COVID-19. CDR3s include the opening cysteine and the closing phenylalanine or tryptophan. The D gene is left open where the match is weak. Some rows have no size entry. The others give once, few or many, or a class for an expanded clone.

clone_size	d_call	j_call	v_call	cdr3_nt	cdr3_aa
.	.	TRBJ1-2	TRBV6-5	TGTGCCAGCAGGCTATGGGAGGGCGTCGATGGCTACACCTTC	CASRLWEGVDGYTF
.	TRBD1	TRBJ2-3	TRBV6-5	TGTGCCAGCAGTCCTTCACAGGGGGCTTCAGATACGCAGTATTTT	CASSPSQGASDTQYF
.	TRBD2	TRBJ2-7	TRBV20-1	TGCAGTGCACGGGACTACGACGAGCAGTACTTC	CSARDYDEQYF
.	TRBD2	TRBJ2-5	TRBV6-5	TGTGCCAGATATACCGTGGGGCTAGCGGAAGAGACCCAGTACTTC	CARYTVGLAEETQYF
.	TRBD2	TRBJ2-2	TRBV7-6	TGTGCCAGCAGGACGAGCGGGACTGGCGGGGAGCTGTTTTTT	CASRTSGTGGELFF
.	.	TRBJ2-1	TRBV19	TGTGCCAGTAGCTCCACTAGTTCGGCCAACGTCGATGAGCAGTTCTTC	CASSSTSSANVDEQFF
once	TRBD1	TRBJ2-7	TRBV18	TGTGCCAGCTCACCCTTATCCGGGACAGGGGGGAGCGAGCAGTACTTC	CASSPLSGTGGSEQYF
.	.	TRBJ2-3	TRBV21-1	TGTGCCAGAATCCGGGACTTAATCCCTTCAAACCCTCCAGATACGCAGTATTTT	CARIRDLIPSNPPDTQYF
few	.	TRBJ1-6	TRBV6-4	TGTGCCAGCAGTGACTCCGTGAATTCACCCCTCCACTTT	CASSDSVNSPLHF
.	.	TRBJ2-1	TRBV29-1	TGCAGCGTTGAAGACCTACTAGCCCCCTACAATGAGCAGTTCTTC	CSVEDLLAPYNEQFF
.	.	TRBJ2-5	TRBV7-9	TGTGCCAGCAGCTCCCTTTGGAGGGTTGAAGCAGAGACCCAGTACTTC	CASSSLWRVEAETQYF
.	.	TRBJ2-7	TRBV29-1	TGCAGCGCCACGTTACTGGGTGGGAGCGAGCAGTACTTC	CSATLLGGSEQYF
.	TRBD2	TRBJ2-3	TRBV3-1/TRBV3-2	TGTGCCAGCAGCCCACAAAGCGGGACTAGCACAGATACGCAGTATTTT	CASSPQSGTSTDTQYF
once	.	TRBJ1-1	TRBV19	TGTGCCAGTAGTATAGGAGGGTTGGGCACTGAAGCTTTCTTT	CASSIGGLGTEAFF
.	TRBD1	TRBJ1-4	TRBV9	TGTGCCAGCAGCGCCGGGACAGGGCGAGCTAATGAAAAACTGTTTTTT	CASSAGTGRANEKLFF
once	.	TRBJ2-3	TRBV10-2	TGCGCCAGCACGAGCACAGATACGCAGTATTTT	CASTSTDTQYF
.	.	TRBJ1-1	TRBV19	TGTGCCAGTATTCGAGGAAGGGGTTATAACACTGAAGCTTTCTTT	CASIRGRGYNTEAFF
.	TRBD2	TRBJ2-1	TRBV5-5	TGTGCCAGCACCTTAGCGGGAGAAATGAATGAGCAGTTCTTC	CASTLAGEMNEQFF
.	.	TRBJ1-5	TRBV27	TGTGCCAGCAGTTTAGGTACAGGAGGCAATCAGCCCCAGCATTTT	CASSLGTGGNQPQHF
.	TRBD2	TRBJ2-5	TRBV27	TGTGCCAGCAGGCCGACTAGCGGGAGGGGAGAGACCCAGTACTTC	CASRPTSGRGETQYF
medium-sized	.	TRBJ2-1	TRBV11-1	TGTGCCAGCAGCCCCAGTAAGCTGGCGGGACCGGAGCAGTTCTTC	CASSPSKLAGPEQFF
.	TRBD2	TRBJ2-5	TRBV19	TGTGCCAGTAGTGTCTCCGGACTAGCGGGAAGTCAAGAGACCCAGTACTTC	CASSVSGLAGSQETQYF
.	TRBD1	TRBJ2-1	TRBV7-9	TGTGCCAGCAGCTTAGCGGGGACAGGAGACAGTGAGCAGTTCTTC	CASSLAGTGDSEQFF
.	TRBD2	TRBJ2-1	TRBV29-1	TGCAGCGTAAAAACTAGCGGAGAGACGGCTTACAATGAGCAGTTCTTC	CSVKTSGETAYNEQFF
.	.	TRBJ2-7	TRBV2	TGTGCCAGCAGTCAACAGGGAATTTCGTCCTACGAGCAGTACTTC	CASSQQGISSYEQYF
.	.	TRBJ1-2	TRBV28	TGTGCCAGCAGCAGGATCGGCGTTGGGACAAAGAACTATGGCTACACCTTC	CASSRIGVGTKNYGYTF